This T cell receptor beta chain comes out of a study of T cell repertoires in cytomegalovirus infection. Study at large: CMV infection and matching HLA type were both indicated by public TCR beta signatures. Findings of the study overall: Ex vivo, HLA-C-restricted CMV-specific TCR beta clonotypes prevailed over the rest of the response. Cumulative frequency of public TCR beta families picked out carriers of CMV plus the relevant HLA.

Trimming removed 1 base at V and 4 bases at J, with 21 bases between. Germline V gene lookup returns CDR1 SGHAT and CDR2 FQNNGV. The length of the CDR3 is 18 residues. Turning to this clonotype: The antigen remains unidentified.

TCRdb reanalysed the reads using MiXCR and keeps one entry per CDR3 protein. The sample lists fewer than 950,000 distinct CDR3 sequences; 30% to 35% were seen once. The sequence derives from a human donor in good health (CMV status not recorded). Some clones in this sample may be carry-over from other donors' samples. The rearrangement links TRBV11-2 to TRBJ2-3; tentatively, D is TRBD2 (6 bases). Sequencing used cultured CD8+ T cells from PBMCs, obtained from culture after CMV antigen stimulation. CDR3 residues: CASSLVVRAGPHPDTQYF. The CDR3 DNA follows: TGTGCCAGCAGCTTAGTGGTTCGGGCGGGGCCGCACCCAGATACGCAGTATTTT. The whole variable domain, remainder taken from reference TRBV11-2 and TRBJ2-3, is EAGVAQSPRYKIIEKRQSVAFWCNPISGHATLYWYQQILGQGPKLLIQFQNNGVVDDSQLPKDRFSAERLKGVDSTLKIQPAKLEDSAVYLCASSLVVRAGPHPDTQYFGPGTRLTVL.